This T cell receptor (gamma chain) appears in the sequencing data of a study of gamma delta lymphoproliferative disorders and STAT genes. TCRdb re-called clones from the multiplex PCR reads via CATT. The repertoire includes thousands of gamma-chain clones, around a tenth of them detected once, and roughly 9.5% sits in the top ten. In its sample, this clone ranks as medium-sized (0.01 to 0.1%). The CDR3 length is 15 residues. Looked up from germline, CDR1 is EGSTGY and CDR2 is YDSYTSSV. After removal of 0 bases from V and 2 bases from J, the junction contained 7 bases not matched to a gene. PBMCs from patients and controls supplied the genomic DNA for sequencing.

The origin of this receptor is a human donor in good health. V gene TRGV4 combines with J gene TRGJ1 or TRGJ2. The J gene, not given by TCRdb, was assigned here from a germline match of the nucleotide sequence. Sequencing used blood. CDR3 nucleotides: TGTGCCACCTGGGATGGGCTTGGGGATTATTATAAGAAACTCTTT. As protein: CATWDGLGDYYKKLF.